These 10 T cell receptor beta chains came from one sample sequenced in a study of shared clonotypes between healthy human individuals. Sequencing was performed with immunoSEQ multiplex PCR; in TCRdb, only in-frame clones are kept and a portion is missing. The sample contains 550,000 to 850,000 clones, approximately 79% of which appear only once. Sequenced input: memory CD4+ T cells sorted from blood. Subset denoted: CD45RA-negative fraction. Receptor source: a woman younger than 45 in good health.

The rearrangement links TRBV6-1 to TRBJ1-2; 9 bases are shared with TRBD1. The CDR3 spans 14 residues. CDR1 and CDR2 from the germline V gene are MNHNS and SASEGT. V trimming: 5 bases; J trimming: 6 bases; junction bases outside the gene matches: 7. The CDR3, as DNA: TGTGCCAGCAGTCCCGGGACAGGGCACCATGGCTACACCTTC. Translating it yields CASSPGTGHHGYTF.

The chain links TRBV5-1 to TRBJ2-5; D remains unclear. Germline V gene lookup returns CDR1 SGHRS and CDR2 YFSETQ. Between the trimmed V and J ends, which lost 0 bases and 3 bases, there was a span of 9 bases. CDR3 length equals 14 residues. This chain's CDR3 is CASSLESLEETQYF. CDR3 DNA: TGCGCCAGCAGCTTGGAGTCGTTAGAAGAGACCCAGTACTTC.

This clone was observed a single time. J is TRBJ2-3 and V is TRBV19, with a possible D match to TRBD1 (7 bases). The V end was cut by 6 bases, the J end by 1 base, with 11 bases between. The CDR3 has 14 amino acids. Germline V lookup: CDR1 LNHDA, CDR2 SQIVND (reference sequence). This chain's CDR3 is CASSRGAGTDTQYF. The CDR3 DNA sequence: TGTGCCAGTAGCAGGGGGGCAGGCACAGATACGCAGTATTTT.

The chain joins TRBV4-1 to TRBJ2-7; 11 nucleotides agree with TRBD2. Losses at the gene ends were 0 bases for V and 7 bases for J; bases not matched to a gene: 14. Germline V gene lookup returns CDR1 MGHRA and CDR2 YSYEKL. The CDR3 contains 18 residues. CDR3 sequence (DNA): TGCGCCAGCAGCCAAGATTTCGGGGAGACTAGCGGGGTACGAGAGCAGTACTTC. Protein sequence: CASSQDFGETSGVREQYF.

In this sample, this clone turned up once. The rearrangement uses TRBV28 and TRBJ2-2; TRBD2 agrees at 15 bases. From germline, CDR1 is MDHEN and CDR2 SYDVKM. The CDR3 totals 15 residues. V shed 5 bases and J 6 bases; nucleotides not matched to a gene: 1. The CDR3, as DNA: TGTGCCAGCAGTAGGACTAGCGGGAGGGCCGGGGAGCTGTTTTTT. This gives the protein CASSRTSGRAGELFF.

The table lists this clone with a few counts. The gene calls are TRBV4-1 and TRBJ2-1; D could derive from TRBD1 or TRBD2 (5 bases each). The V end was cut by 0 bases, the J end by 4 bases, with 10 bases between. Germline CDR1 and CDR2: MGHRA and YSYEKL. The CDR3 is made up of 15 amino acids. The CDR3, as DNA: TGCGCCAGCAGCCAAGAAGGGACGGGTTACAATGAGCAGTTCTTC. This sequence encodes CASSQEGTGYNEQFF.

The chain couples TRBV5-1 to TRBJ2-4; 8 bases are shared with TRBD2. V shed 1 base, J shed 0 bases, and the junction held 18 bases outside the gene matches. Germline values: CDR1 SGHRS, CDR2 YFSETQ. The CDR3 consists of 21 residues. Here the CDR3 reads CASSLTSGTSGDGIAKNIQYF. Written as DNA, the CDR3 is TGCGCCAGCAGCTTGACGAGCGGAACTAGCGGTGACGGGATAGCCAAAAACATTCAGTACTTC.

The V and J genes are TRBV5-1 and TRBJ1-4; maybe TRBD1 (5 bases). Germline CDR1 is SGHRS and CDR2 is YFSETQ. The CDR3 runs to 14 residues. Trimming removed 4 bases at V and 8 bases at J, with 15 bases between. Written as DNA, the CDR3 is TGCGCCAGCAGCATCGGACATGGCGCCGAAAAACTGTTTTTT. This gives the protein CASSIGHGAEKLFF.

This rearrangement joins TRBV4-1 to TRBJ1-2, with D hard to call. V was shortened by 0 bases and J by 2 bases, with 13 bases between the two germline ends. Per the germline V gene, CDR1 is MGHRA and CDR2 is YSYEKL. This CDR3 comprises 16 residues. CDR3 amino acids: CASSQERARLNYGYTF. The DNA of the CDR3 is TGCGCCAGCAGCCAAGAAAGGGCGAGGCTAAACTATGGCTACACCTTC.

CDR3 in DNA: TGCGCCAGCAGCTTGGCAGGGACACCTTATAGCAATCAGCCCCAGCATTTT. It yields the protein CASSLAGTPYSNQPQHF. The chain couples TRBV5-1 to TRBJ1-5; D perhaps matches TRBD1 (6 bases). Per the germline V gene, CDR1 is SGHRS and CDR2 is YFSETQ. The germline V and J ends were trimmed by 0 bases and 0 bases, with 13 bases remaining between them. The CDR3 loop spans 17 amino acids. Based on the CDR3 plus reference TRBV5-1 and TRBJ1-5, the full variable domain is KAGVTQTPRYLIKTRGQQVTLSCSPISGHRSVSWYQQTPGQGLQFLFEYFSETQRNKGNFPGRFSGRQFSNSRSEMNVSTLELGDSALYLCASSLAGTPYSNQPQHFGDGTRLSIL.